These 9 T cell receptor beta chains share one sample of origin, sequenced in a study of cytomegalovirus exposure and HLA in healthy donors. Primers included in the PCR were 60 Vbeta and 13 Jbeta primers. The repertoire was sequenced with immunoSEQ multiplex PCR; TCRdb's copy has only in-frame clones and lacks some. This repertoire shows tens of thousands of clones, 82% found once; its top ten account for roughly 2%. The sequenced material came from PBMCs. The receptors were sampled from a man aged 18 to 29 in good health and CMV-seronegative.

V and J are TRBV28 and TRBJ2-7, with 7 bases aligning to TRBD1. With V trimmed by 6 bases and J by 0 bases, 8 bases remained unmatched. The CDR3 totals 15 residues. Germline lookup yields CDR1 MDHEN and CDR2 SYDVKM. In nucleotides, the CDR3 is TGTGCCAGCAGCCAGGGGACAGTTAGCTCCTACGAGCAGTACTTC. Residues: CASSQGTVSSYEQYF.

In this sample, this clone turned up once. The rearrangement uses TRBV2 and TRBJ1-1, with 7 bases identical to TRBD1. This CDR3 region has 15 residues. Losses at the gene ends were 7 bases for V and 0 bases for J; bases not matched to a gene: 8. CDR1 is SNHLY, CDR2 FYNNEI, per germline. The DNA for the CDR3 is TGTGCCAGCAACAGGGGCAGGGTTGTGAACACTGAAGCTTTCTTT. Amino acids: CASNRGRVVNTEAFF.

CDR3 sequence reads: CASSQGQGETYEQYF. CDR3 nucleotides: TGCGCCAGCAGCCAAGGGCAGGGGGAAACATACGAGCAGTACTTC. J is TRBJ2-7 and V is TRBV4-3; 7 bases fit TRBD1. With V trimmed by 1 base and J by 4 bases, 7 bases remained unmatched. The CDR3 spans 15 residues. Germline CDR1 LGHNA, CDR2 YSLEER.

The chain combines TRBV7-2 with TRBJ2-7; 11 bases agree with TRBD2. V trimming: 5 bases; J trimming: 0 bases; junction bases outside the gene matches: 6. Germline values: CDR1 SGHTA, CDR2 FQGNSA. This CDR3 is built from 16 residues. DNA for the CDR3: TGTGCCAGCAGCCCTCAGGGGACTAGCGGCTCCTACGAGCAGTACTTC. Protein product: CASSPQGTSGSYEQYF.

This clone has a single count. This chain uses TRBV4-2 with TRBJ1-2, with a weak D call TRBD1 (5 bases). CDR3 length: 16 residues. CDR1 is LGHNA, CDR2 YNFKEQ, per germline. Trimming removed 0 bases from V and 2 bases from J, with 13 bases in between. CDR3 loop: CASSQETESLNYGYTF. The CDR3 region has the DNA TGTGCCAGCAGCCAAGAGACAGAGAGTTTGAACTATGGCTACACCTTC.

The chain has TRBV7-2 and TRBJ2-1; D gene unclear. The CDR3 is made up of 13 amino acids. The V end was cut by 5 bases, the J end by 6 bases, with 11 bases between. Germline V CDR1 and CDR2: SGHTA, FQGNSA. The CDR3 sequence is CASSAPASNEQFF. CDR3 sequence (DNA): TGTGCCAGCAGCGCACCTGCTAGCAATGAGCAGTTCTTC.

The chain combines TRBV4-1 with TRBJ2-3; 11 bases are a match to TRBD1. Per germline, CDR1 MGHRA and CDR2 YSYEKL. Trimming cost V 0 bases and J 1 base; bases outside gene matches: 6. The CDR3 has 18 amino acids. The CDR3 region has the DNA TGCGCCAGCAGCCAAGATGGGACAGGGGGAGGGGGCACAGATACGCAGTATTTT. Translation: CASSQDGTGGGGTDTQYF.

This rearrangement joins TRBV12-5 to TRBJ1-1; D uncertain. The CDR3 is made up of 15 amino acids. Trimming cost V 4 bases and J 4 bases, with 16 bases left between them. From germline, CDR1 is LGHNT and CDR2 FRNRAP. This CDR3 is CASGSGIFRSTEAFF. As DNA, the CDR3 is TGTGCTAGTGGTTCTGGAATTTTTAGGAGCACTGAAGCTTTCTTT.

V is TRBV5-4 and J is TRBJ1-2; D is unresolved. The CDR3 length is 17 residues. V was trimmed by 4 bases and J by 0 bases, leaving 19 bases between them. Germline V gene lookup returns CDR1 SGHNT and CDR2 YYREEE (reference sequence). The CDR3 loop is CASSPGGGRRSNYGYTF. The DNA for the CDR3 is TGTGCCAGCAGCCCCGGTGGTGGGCGCCGATCTAACTATGGCTACACCTTC.